The TCR beta chain described here comes from a study of shared clonotypes between healthy human individuals. Study-wide results and caveats: Represented diversity, genetic and exposure-history alike, was limited by few donors.

This CDR3 has 14 amino acids. CDR1 MNHEY and CDR2 SMNVEV come from the germline V gene (reference sequence). With 2 bases removed from V and 3 bases from J, the gap between germline ends came to 8 bases. Concerning this clone: Antigen specificity is unknown.

Using immunoSEQ multiplex PCR, the repertoire was profiled, and TCRdb retains in-frame clones only, with some absent. Here the sample spans around 1,900,000 clones, just under 95% being singletons. Naive CD8 cells, CD45RO-negative and positively selected for CCR7, excluded terminally differentiated effector memory CD45RA+ cells. The specimen sequenced was naive CD8+ T cells from PBMCs. This TCR came from a man between 18 and 29 years old in good health. Some clones in this sample may be carry-over from other donors' samples. The genes are TRBV27 and TRBJ2-1; D possibly corresponds to TRBD2 (6 bases). The CDR3 DNA sequence: TGTGCCAGCAGTTTAAGACTAGGCTACAATGAGCAGTTCTTC. The encoded protein is CASSLRLGYNEQFF.